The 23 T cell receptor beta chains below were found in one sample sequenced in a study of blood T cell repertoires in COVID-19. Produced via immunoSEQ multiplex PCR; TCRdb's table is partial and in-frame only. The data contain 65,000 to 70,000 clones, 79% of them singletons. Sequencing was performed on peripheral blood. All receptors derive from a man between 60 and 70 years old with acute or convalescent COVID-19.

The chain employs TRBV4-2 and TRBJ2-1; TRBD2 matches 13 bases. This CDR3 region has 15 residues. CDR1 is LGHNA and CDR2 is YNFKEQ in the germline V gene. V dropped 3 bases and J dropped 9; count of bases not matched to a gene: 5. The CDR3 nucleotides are TGTGCCAGCAGCCAGCCCGGGACTAGCGGGGTTGAGCAGTTCTTC. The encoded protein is CASSQPGTSGVEQFF.

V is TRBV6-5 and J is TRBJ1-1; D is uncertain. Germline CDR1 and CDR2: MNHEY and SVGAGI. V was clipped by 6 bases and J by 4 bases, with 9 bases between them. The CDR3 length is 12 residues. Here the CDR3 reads CASSLGRTEAFF. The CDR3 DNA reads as TGTGCCAGCAGCCTCGGTCGCACTGAAGCTTTCTTT.

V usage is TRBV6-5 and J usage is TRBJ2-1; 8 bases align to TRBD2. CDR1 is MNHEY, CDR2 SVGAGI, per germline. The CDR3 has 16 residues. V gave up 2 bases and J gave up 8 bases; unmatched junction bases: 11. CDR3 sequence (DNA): TGTGCCAGCAGTTACGGCTTGCCGGGGGGGCTGGATGAGCAGTTCTTC. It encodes CASSYGLPGGLDEQFF.

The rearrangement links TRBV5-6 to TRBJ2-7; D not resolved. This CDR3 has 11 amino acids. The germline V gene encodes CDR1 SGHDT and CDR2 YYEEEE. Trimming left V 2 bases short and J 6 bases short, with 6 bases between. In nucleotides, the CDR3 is TGTGCCAGCAGCTTCCCCTTCGAGCAGTACTTC. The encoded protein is CASSFPFEQYF.

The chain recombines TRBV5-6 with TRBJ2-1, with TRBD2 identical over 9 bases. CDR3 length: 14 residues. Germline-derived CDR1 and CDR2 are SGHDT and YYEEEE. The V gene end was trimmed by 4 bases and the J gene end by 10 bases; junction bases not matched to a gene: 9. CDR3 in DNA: TGTGCCAGCAGCCTCGGACTAGCGAGCCTAGAGCAGTTCTTC. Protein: CASSLGLASLEQFF.

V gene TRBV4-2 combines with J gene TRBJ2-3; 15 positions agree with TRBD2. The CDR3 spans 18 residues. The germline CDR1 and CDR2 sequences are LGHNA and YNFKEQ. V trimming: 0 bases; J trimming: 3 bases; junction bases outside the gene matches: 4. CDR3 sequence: CASSQEGLAGGVTDTQYF. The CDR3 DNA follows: TGTGCCAGCAGCCAAGAGGGACTAGCGGGGGGAGTTACAGATACGCAGTATTTT.

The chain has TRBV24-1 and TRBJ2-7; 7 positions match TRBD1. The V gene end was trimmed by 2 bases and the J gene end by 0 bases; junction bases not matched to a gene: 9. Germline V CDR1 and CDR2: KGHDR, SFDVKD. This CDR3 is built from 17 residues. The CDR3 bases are TGTGCCACCAGTGATTCTACTACAGGGGTGAGCTCCTACGAGCAGTACTTC. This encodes CATSDSTTGVSSYEQYF.

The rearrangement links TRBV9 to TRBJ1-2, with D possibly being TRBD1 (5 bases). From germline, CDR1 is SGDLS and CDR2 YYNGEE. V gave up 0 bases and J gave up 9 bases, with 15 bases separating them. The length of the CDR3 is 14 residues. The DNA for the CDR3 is TGTGCCAGCAGCGTAGCTGGGGCAGGGATGAGCTACACCTTC. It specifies CASSVAGAGMSYTF.

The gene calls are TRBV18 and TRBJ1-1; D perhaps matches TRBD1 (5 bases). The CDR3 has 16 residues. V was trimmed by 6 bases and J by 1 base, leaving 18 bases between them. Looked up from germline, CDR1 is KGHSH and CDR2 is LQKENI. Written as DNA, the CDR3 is TGTGCCAGCTCCCCCGGGGGGGGATTGCGGAACACTGAAGCTTTCTTT. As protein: CASSPGGGLRNTEAFF.

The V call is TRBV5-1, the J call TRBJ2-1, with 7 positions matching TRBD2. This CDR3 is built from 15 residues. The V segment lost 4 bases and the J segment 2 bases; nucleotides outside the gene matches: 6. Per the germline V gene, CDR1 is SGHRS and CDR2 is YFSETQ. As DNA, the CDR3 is TGCGCCAGCAGCCGGGGGGATCGCGCCTACAATGAGCAGTTCTTC. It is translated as CASSRGDRAYNEQFF.

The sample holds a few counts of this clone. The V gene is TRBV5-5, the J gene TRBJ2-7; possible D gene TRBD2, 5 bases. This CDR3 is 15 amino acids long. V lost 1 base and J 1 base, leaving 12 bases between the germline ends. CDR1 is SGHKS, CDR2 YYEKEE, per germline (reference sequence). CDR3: CASSLFPSLSYEQYF. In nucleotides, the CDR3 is TGTGCCAGCAGCTTGTTTCCTAGCCTTTCCTACGAGCAGTACTTC.

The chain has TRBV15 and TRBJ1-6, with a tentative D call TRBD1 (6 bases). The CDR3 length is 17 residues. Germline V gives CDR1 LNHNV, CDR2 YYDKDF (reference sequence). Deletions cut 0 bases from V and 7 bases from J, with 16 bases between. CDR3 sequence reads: CATSREKGRGWNSPLHF. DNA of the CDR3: TGTGCCACCAGCAGAGAAAAAGGCAGGGGTTGGAATTCACCCCTCCACTTT. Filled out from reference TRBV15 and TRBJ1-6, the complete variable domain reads DAMVIQNPRYQVTQFGKPVTLSCSQTLNHNVMYWYQQKSSQAPKLLFHYYDKDFNNEADTPDNFQSRRPNTSFCFLDIRSPGLGDTAMYLCATSREKGRGWNSPLHFGNGTRLTVT.

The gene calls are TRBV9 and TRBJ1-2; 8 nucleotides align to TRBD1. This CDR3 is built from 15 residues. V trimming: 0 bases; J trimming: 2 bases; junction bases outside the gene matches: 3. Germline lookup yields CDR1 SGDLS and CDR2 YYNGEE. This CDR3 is CASSVGRDRNYGYTF. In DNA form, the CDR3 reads TGTGCCAGCAGCGTAGGACGGGACAGGAACTATGGCTACACCTTC.

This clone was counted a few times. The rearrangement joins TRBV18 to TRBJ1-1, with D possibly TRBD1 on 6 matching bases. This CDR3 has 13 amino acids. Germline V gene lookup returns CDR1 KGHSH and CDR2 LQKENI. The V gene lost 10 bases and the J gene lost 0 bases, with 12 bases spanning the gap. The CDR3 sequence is CATPQGMNTEAFF. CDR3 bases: TGTGCCACCCCTCAGGGGATGAACACTGAAGCTTTCTTT.

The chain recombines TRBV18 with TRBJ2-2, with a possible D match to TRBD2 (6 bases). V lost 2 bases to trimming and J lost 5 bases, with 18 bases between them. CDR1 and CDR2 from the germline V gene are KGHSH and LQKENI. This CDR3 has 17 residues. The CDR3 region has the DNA TGTGCCAGCTCACCAGGCGGGGCCTACTTAGATACCGGGGAGCTGTTTTTT. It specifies CASSPGGAYLDTGELFF.

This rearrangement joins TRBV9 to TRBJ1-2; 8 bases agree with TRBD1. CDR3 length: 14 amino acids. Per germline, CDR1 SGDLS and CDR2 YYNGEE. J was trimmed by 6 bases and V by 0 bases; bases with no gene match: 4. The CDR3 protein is CASSVGQGQDGYTF. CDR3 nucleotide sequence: TGTGCCAGCAGCGTAGGACAGGGACAGGATGGCTACACCTTC.

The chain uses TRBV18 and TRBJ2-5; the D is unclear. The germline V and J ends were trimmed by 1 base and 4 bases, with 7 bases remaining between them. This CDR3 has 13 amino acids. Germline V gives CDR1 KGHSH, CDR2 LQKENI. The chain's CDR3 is CASSPQRVETQYF. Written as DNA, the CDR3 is TGTGCCAGCTCACCACAACGGGTAGAGACCCAGTACTTC.

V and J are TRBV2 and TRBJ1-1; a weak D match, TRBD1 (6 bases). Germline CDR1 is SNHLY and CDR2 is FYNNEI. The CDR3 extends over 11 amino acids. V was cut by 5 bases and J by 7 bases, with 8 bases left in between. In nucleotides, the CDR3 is TGTGCCAGCAGTCAACAGGGTGAAGCTTTCTTT. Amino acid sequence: CASSQQGEAFF.

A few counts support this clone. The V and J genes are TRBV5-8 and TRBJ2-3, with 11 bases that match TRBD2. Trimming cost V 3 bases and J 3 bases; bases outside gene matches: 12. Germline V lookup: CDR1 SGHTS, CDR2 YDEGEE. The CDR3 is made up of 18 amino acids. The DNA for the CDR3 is TGTGCCAGCAGCTCACTAGCGGGGGTCTATCCGCCAACAGATACGCAGTATTTT. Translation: CASSSLAGVYPPTDTQYF.

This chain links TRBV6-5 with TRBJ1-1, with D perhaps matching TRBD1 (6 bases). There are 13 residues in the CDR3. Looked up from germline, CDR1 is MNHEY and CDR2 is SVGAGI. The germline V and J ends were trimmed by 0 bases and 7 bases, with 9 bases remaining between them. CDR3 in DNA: TGTGCCAGCAGTTACTCGAACAGGGTTGAAGCTTTCTTT. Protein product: CASSYSNRVEAFF.

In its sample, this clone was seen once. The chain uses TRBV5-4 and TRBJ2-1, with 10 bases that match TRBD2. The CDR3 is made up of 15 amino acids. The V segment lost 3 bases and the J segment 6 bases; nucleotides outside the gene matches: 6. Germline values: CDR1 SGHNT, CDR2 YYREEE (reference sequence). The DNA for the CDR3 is TGTGCCAGCAGCTGGATGGGACTAGCGAGCAATGAGCAGTTCTTC. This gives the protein CASSWMGLASNEQFF.

The CDR3 is CASSGRTGLYEQYF. The CDR3 bases are TGTGCCAGCAGCGGCCGGACAGGGCTGTACGAGCAGTACTTC. The V and J genes are TRBV7-2 and TRBJ2-7; 8 bases line up with TRBD1. The length of the CDR3 is 14 residues. Germline V lookup: CDR1 SGHTA, CDR2 FQGNSA. The ends lost 5 bases at V and 4 bases at J; junction bases unmatched: 7.

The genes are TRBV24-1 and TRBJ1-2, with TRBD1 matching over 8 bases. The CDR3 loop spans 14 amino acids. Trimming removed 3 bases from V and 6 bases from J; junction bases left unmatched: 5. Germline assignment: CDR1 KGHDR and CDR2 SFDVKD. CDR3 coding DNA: TGTGCCACCAGTGATCCAGGGGGCGCCGATGGCTACACCTTC. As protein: CATSDPGGADGYTF.